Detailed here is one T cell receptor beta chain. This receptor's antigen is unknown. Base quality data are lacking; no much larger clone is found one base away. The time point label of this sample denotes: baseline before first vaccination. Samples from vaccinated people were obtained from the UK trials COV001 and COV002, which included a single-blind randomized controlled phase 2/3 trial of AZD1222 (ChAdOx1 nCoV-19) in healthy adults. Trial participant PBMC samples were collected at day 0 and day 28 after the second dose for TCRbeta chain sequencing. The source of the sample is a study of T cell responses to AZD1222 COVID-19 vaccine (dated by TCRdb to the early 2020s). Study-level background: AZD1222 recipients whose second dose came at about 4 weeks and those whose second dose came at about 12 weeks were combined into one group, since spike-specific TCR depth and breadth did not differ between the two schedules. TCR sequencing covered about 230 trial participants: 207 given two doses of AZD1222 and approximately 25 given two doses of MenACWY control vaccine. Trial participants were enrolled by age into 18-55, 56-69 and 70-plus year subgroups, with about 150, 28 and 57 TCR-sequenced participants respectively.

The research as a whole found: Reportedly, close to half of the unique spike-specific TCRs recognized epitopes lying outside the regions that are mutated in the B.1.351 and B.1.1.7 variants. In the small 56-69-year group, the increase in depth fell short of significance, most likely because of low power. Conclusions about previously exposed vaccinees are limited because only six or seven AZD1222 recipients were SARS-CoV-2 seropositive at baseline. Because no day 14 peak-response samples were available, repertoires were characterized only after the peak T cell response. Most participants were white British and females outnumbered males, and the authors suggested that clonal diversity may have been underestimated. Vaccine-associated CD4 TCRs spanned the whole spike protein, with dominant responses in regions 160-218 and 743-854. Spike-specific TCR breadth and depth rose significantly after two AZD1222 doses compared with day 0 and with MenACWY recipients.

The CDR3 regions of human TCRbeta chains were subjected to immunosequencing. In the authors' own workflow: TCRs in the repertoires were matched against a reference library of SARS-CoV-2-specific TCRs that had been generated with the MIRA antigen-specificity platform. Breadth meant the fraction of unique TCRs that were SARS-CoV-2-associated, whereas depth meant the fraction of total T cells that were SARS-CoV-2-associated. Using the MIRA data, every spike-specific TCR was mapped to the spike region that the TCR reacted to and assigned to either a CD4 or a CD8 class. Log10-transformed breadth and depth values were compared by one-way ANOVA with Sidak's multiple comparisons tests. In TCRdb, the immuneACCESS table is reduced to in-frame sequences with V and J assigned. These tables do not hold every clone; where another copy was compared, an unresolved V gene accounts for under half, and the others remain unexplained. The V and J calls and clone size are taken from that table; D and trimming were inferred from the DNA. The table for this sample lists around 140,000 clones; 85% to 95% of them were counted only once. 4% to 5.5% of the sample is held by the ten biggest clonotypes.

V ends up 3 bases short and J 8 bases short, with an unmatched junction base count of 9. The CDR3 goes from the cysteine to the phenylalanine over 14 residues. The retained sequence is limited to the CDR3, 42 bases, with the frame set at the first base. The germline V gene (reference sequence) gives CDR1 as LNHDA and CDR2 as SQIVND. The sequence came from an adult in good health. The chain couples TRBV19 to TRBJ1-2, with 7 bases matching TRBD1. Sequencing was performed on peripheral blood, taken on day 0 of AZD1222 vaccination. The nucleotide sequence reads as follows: TGTGCCAGTAGTATGACCCGACAGGGACGGGGCTACACCTTC. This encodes CASSMTRQGRGYTF.